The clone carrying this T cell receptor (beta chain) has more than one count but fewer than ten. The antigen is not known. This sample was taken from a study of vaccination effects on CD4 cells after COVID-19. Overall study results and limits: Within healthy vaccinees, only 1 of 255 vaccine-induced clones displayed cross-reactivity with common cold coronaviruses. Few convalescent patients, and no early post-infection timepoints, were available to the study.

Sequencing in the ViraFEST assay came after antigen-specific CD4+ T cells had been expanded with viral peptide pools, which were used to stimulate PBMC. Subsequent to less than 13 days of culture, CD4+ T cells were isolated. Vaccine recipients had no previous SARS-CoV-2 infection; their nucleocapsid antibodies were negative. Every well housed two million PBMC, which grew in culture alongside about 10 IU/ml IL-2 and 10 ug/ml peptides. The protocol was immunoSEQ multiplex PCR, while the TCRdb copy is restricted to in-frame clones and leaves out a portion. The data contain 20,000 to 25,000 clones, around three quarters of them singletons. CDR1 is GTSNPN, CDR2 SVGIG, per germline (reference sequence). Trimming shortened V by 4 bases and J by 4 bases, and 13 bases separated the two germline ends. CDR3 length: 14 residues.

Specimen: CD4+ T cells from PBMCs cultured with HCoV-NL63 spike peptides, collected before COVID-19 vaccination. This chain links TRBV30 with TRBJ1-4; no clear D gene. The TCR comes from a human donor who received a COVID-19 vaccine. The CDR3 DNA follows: TGTGCCTGGACGGTGGCAGGAATTAATGAAAAACTGTTTTTT. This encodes CAWTVAGINEKLFF.